This TCR beta chain was identified in a study of T-cell memory formation after mild COVID-19. With constant-segment primers, 5'RACE yielded cDNA libraries of TCR alpha and TCR beta that carried sample barcodes and UMIs. TCRdb re-called the 5' RACE reads through MiXCR, storing one row per CDR3 protein. Of about 560,000 distinct CDR3 sequences in the sample, 15% to 20% were seen once. Worth noting for this clonotype: Its antigen is unidentified.

V lost 0 bases and J lost 0, with 9 bases in between. CDR3 length: 15 residues. CDR1 and CDR2 (germline): SGDLS, YYNGEE. Study conclusions and caveats: Clones contracting day 15 to 85 were balanced CD4/CD8; later expanders leaned CD4+. Pre-infection memory contained some responding clones, which suggested that cross-reactive memory had joined.

Sequenced: PBMCs or a T cell subset sorted from them (not recorded which). This rearrangement joins TRBV9 to TRBJ1-1, with D possibly matching TRBD1 (6 bases). The clonotype was recovered from an adult woman who had mild COVID-19 (a few samples of this study predate the infection). Cell type and time point are not known. CDR3 bases: TGTGCCAGCAGCGTAGCCGACAGGCTGAACACTGAAGCTTTCTTT. Its translation: CASSVADRLNTEAFF.